These 3 T cell receptor beta chains share one sample of origin, sequenced in a study of shared clonotypes between healthy human individuals. The data were produced by immunoSEQ multiplex PCR, yet TCRdb's version contains in-frame clones alone and is incomplete. The data contain approximately 2.5 million clones, 93% of them seen just once; the ten biggest clones take up about 0.38%. Sequences were obtained from naive CD4+ T cells from PBMCs. The subset: CD45RA+ positively selected. These receptor sequences come from a man aged 18 to 29 in good health. Some clones in this sample may be carry-over from other donors' samples.

This chain uses TRBV6-1 with TRBJ2-7; TRBD2 is a possible D gene (6 bases). V gave up 1 base and J gave up 10 bases, with 14 bases separating them. This CDR3 is 13 amino acids long. CDR1 and CDR2 (germline): MNHNS, SASEGT. The CDR3 region is CASSEGRGVIQYF. CDR3 nucleotide sequence: TGTGCCAGCAGTGAAGGGCGGGGAGTTATTCAGTACTTC.

The J gene is TRBJ2-1, the V gene TRBV7-2, with 8 bases aligning to TRBD1. In germline, CDR1 is SGHTA, CDR2 FQGNSA. The CDR3 is 15 amino acids. Trimming took 4 bases from V and 1 from J; bases not matched to a gene: 3. CDR3 nucleotide sequence: TGTGCCAGCAGCTCTGGACAGGGTTCCTACAATGAGCAGTTCTTC. It specifies CASSSGQGSYNEQFF.

The chain has TRBV2 and TRBJ2-6; D gene unclear. The CDR3 is 13 residues long. With 8 bases removed from V and 0 bases from J, the gap between germline ends came to 5 bases. Per the germline V gene, CDR1 is SNHLY and CDR2 is FYNNEI. As DNA, the CDR3 is TGTGCCAGCCTTTACTCTGGGGCCAACGTCCTGACTTTC. The encoded protein is CASLYSGANVLTF.